This T cell receptor beta chain derives from a study of blood T cells in healthy people across ages. Study outcomes and limitations: Researchers deemed the diversity estimates from one million T cells underestimates. Long-lived and aged donors differed, with more naive CD4+ cells and higher diversity in the long-lived.

About this clonotype itself: Antigen specificity is unknown.

The CDR3 consists of 14 residues. Germline CDR1 LGHDT, CDR2 YNNKEL (reference sequence). Trimming removed 6 bases from V and 11 bases from J; junction bases left unmatched: 11. The second PCR ran about 7 to 12 cycles with a sample-barcoded 5' primer and J-beta primers. Through a template-switch adaptor with 12 random nucleotides, each cDNA molecule received a tag. MiXCR, run by TCRdb on the 5' RACE reads, gives a single entry per CDR3 protein. The table records some 1.4 million distinct CDR3 sequences, approximately 42% of them present only once. Drawing of peripheral blood yielded about 9.8 milliliters from each donor.

The material sequenced was blood. The chain employs TRBV3-1 and TRBJ2-5; 11 positions agree with TRBD2. The TCR sequence derives from a woman between 18 and 30 years old in good health. As DNA, the CDR3 is TGTGCCAGCAGGACTAGCGGGGCCTGGGATGAGCAGTACTTC. Translation gives CASRTSGAWDEQYF.